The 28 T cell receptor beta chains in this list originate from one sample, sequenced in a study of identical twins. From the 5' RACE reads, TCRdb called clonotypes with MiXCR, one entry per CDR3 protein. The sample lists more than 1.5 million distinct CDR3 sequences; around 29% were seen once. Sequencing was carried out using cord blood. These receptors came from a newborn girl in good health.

CDR3 in DNA: TGTGCCAGCAGCGGACGCAGGGGGCTATCTTACGAGCAGTACTTC. Its protein is CASSGRRGLSYEQYF. The chain employs TRBV13 and TRBJ2-7; the match to TRBD1 covers 8 bases. This CDR3 has 15 residues. V dropped 5 bases and J dropped 4; count of bases not matched to a gene: 10. Germline assignment: CDR1 PRHDT and CDR2 FYEKMQ (reference sequence).

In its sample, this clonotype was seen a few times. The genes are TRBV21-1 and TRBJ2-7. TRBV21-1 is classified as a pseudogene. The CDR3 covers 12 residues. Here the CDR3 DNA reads TGTGCCAGCAGGTCTTACGCCTACGAGCAGTACTTC. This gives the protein CASRSYAYEQYF.

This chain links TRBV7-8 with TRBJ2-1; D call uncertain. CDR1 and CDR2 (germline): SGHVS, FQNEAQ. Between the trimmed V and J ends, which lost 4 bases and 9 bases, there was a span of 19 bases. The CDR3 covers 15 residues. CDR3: CASSSFSSDHSEQFF. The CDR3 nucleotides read TGTGCCAGCAGCTCATTTTCCTCTGATCACAGTGAGCAGTTCTTC.

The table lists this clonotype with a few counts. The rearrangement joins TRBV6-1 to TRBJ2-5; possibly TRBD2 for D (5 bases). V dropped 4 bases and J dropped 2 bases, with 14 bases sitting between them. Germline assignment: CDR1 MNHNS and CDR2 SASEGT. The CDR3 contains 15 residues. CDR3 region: CASSVAGMGQETQYF. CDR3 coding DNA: TGTGCCAGCAGTGTGGCCGGGATGGGGCAAGAGACCCAGTACTTC.

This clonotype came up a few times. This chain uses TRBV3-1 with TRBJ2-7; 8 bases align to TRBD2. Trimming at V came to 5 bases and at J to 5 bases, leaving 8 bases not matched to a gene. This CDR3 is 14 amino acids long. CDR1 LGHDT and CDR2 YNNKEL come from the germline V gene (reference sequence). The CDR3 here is CASSTSGGMDEQYF. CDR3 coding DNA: TGTGCCAGCAGCACCTCGGGAGGGATGGACGAGCAGTACTTC.

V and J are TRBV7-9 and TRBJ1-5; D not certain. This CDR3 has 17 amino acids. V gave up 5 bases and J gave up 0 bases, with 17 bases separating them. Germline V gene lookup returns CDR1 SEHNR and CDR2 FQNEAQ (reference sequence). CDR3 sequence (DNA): TGTGCCAGCAGCCATTTTGACGGGAATTTTAGCAATCAGCCCCAGCATTTT. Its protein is CASSHFDGNFSNQPQHF.

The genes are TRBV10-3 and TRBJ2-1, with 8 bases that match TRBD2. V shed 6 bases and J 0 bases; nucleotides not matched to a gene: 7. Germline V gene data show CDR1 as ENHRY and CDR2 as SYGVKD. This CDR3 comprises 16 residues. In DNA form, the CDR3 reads TGTGCCATCAGCGAACTAAGCGGGGGCTCCTACAATGAGCAGTTCTTC. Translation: CAISELSGGSYNEQFF.

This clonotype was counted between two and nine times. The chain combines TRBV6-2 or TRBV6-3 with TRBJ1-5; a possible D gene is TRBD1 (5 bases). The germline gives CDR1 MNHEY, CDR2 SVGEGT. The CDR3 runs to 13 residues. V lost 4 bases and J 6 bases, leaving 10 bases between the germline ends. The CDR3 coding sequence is TGTGCCAGCAGTTGGGACGGGATTCAGCCCCAGCATTTT. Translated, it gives CASSWDGIQPQHF.

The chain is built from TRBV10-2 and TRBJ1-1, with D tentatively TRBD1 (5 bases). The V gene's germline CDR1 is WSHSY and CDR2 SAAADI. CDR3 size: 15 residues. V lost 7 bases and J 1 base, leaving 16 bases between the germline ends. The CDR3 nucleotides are TGCGCCAGCACCCCGCTAGGGGCAGGGAACACTGAAGCTTTCTTT. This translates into CASTPLGAGNTEAFF.

CDR3 DNA: TGCAGTCCATTCAACTACTCCTACGAGCAGTACTTC. Amino acid sequence: CSPFNYSYEQYF. The rearrangement uses TRBV20-1 and TRBJ2-7; D call uncertain. Germline values: CDR1 DFQATT, CDR2 SNEGSKA (reference sequence). V was trimmed by 8 bases and J by 0 bases, leaving 11 bases between them. There are 12 residues in the CDR3.

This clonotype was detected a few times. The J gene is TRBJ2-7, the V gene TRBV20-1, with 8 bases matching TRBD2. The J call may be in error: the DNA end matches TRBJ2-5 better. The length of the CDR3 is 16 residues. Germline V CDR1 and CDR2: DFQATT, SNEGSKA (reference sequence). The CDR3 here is CSARPRQGLGKGTQYF. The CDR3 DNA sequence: TGCAGTGCTCGTCCGCGTCAGGGACTAGGAAAGGGGACCCAGTACTTC.

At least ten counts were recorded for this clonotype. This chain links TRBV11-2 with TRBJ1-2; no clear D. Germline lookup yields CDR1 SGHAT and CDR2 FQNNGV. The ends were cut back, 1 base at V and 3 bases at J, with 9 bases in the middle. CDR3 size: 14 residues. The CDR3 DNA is TGTGCCAGCAGCTTAGGAGCCGTTTACTATGGCTACACCTTC. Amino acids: CASSLGAVYYGYTF.

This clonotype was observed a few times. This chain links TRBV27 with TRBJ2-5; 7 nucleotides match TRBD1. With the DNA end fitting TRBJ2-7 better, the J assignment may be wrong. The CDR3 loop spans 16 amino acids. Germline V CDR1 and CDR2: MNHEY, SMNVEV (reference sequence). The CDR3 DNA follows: TGTGCCAGCAGTTTAAAAACAGGGGTAACGGTCGGCGAGCAGTACTTC. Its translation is CASSLKTGVTVGEQYF.

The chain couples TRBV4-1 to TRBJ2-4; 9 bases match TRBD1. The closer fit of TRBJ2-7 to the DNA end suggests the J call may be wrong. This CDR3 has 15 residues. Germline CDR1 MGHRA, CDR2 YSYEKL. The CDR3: CASSLNRDRAYEQYF. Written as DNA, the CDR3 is TGCGCCAGCAGCCTAAACCGGGACAGGGCCTACGAGCAGTACTTC.

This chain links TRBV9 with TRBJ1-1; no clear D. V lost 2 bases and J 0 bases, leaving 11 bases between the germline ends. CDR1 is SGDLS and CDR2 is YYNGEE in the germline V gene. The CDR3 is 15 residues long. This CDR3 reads CASSVGGPLNTEAFF. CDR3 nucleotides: TGTGCCAGCAGCGTGGGCGGACCCTTGAACACTGAAGCTTTCTTT.

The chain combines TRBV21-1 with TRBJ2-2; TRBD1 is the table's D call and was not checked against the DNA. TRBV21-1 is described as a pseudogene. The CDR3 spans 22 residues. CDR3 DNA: TGTGCCAGCAGCAACGATCCCGACGTACCGGATGTGTTTCACCATGGTGGCGGGGAGCTGTTTTTT. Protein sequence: CASSNDPDVPDVFHHGGGELFF.

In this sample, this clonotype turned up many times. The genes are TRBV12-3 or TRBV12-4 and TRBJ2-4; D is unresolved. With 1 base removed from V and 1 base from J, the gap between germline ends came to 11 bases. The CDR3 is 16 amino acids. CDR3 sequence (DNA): TGTGCCAGCAGTTTAGGGGCAGGTAGTGCCAAAAACATTCAGTACTTC. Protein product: CASSLGAGSAKNIQYF.

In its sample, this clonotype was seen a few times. The CDR3 DNA follows: TGTGCCAGCAGTCCAGGGAAATATGGCTACACCTTC. It encodes CASSPGKYGYTF. This chain uses TRBV25-1 with TRBJ1-2; possibly TRBD1 for D (5 bases). Per the germline V gene, CDR1 is MGHDK and CDR2 is SYGVNS. The CDR3 covers 12 residues. V dropped 5 bases and J dropped 5 bases, with 9 bases sitting between them.

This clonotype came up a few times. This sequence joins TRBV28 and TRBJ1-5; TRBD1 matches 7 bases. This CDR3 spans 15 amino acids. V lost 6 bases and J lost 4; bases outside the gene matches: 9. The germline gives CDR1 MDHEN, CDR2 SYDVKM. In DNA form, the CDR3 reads TGTGCCAGCAGCTCCACAGGGGTTTGGAATCAGCCCCAGCATTTT. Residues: CASSSTGVWNQPQHF.

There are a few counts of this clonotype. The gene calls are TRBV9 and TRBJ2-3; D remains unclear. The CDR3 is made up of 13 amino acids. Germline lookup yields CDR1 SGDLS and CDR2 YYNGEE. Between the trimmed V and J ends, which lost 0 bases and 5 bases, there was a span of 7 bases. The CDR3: CASSVDSVDTQYF. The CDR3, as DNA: TGTGCCAGCAGCGTAGATAGTGTAGATACGCAGTATTTT.

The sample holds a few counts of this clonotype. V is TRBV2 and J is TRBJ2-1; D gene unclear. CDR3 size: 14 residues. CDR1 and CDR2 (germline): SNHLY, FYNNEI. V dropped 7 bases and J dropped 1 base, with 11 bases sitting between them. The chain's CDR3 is CASNPHASYNEQFF. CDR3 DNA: TGTGCCAGCAATCCACACGCGTCCTACAATGAGCAGTTCTTC.

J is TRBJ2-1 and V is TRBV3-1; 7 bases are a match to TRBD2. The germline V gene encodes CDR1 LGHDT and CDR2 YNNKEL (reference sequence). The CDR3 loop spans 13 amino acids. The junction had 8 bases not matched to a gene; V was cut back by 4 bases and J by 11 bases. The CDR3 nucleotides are TGTGCCAGCAGCCTTCGGGGGGACGGAAAGCAGTTCTTC. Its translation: CASSLRGDGKQFF.

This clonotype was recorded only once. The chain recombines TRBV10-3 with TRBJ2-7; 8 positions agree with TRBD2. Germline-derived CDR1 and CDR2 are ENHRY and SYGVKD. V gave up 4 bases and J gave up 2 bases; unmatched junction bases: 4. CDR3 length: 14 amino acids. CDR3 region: CAISATSATYEQYF. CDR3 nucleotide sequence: TGTGCCATCAGTGCGACTAGCGCTACCTACGAGCAGTACTTC.

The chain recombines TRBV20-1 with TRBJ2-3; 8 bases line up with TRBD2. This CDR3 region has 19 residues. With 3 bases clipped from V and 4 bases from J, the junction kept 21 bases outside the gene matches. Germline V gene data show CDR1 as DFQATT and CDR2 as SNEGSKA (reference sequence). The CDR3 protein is CSASDGRRLAGRLADTQYF. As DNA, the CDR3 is TGCAGTGCTAGTGACGGACGTAGGTTAGCGGGGCGCCTGGCAGATACGCAGTATTTT.

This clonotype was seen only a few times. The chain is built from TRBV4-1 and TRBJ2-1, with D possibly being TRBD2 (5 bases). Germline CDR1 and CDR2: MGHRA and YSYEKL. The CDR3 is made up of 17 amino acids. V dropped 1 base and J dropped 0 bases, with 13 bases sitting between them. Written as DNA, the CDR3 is TGCGCCAGCAGCCAAGGGCTAGCAAGGAGCTCCTACAATGAGCAGTTCTTC. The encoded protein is CASSQGLARSSYNEQFF.

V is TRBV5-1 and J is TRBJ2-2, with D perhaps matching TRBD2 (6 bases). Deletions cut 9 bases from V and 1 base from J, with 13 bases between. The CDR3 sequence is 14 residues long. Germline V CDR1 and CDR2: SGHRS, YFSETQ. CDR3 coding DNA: TGCGCCACCCAGAGGGGACTGAACACCGGGGAGCTGTTTTTT. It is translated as CATQRGLNTGELFF.

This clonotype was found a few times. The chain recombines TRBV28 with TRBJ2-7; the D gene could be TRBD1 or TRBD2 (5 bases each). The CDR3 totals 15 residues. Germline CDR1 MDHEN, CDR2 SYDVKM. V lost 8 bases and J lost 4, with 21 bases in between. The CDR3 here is CASVVGPGRIYEQYF. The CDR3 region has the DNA TGTGCCAGCGTAGTTGGACCGGGACGGATATACGAGCAGTACTTC.

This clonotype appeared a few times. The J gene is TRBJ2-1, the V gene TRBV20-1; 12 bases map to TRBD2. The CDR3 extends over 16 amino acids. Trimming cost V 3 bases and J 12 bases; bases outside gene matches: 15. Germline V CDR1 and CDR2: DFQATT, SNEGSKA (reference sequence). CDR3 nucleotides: TGCAGTGCTAGGGCCCAAGGACTAGCGGGGCACGATGGGCAGTTCTTC. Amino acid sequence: CSARAQGLAGHDGQFF.